This T cell receptor (beta chain) was found in a study of blood T cell repertoires in COVID-19 (dated by TCRdb to about 2020). The study in broad terms: Samples from collaborators originated in the United States, Italy and Spain and spanned both the acute and convalescent phases of COVID-19. The material from the prospective study consisted of cDNA or gDNA derived from T cells, B-cell-depleted T cells, or PBMCs. Where HLA class I and class II types were available, the types were taken from metadata supplied by the sample provider, not from assay-based typing. The repertoires were made available in a free public database intended to serve as a resource for research on the immune response to SARS-CoV-2. The samples were drawn from the first 160 participants of the ongoing ImmuneRACE study and from 950 to 1,500 subjects provided by 6 global collaborators. Deeply sampled blood TCRbeta repertoires from subjects exposed to, actively infected with, or recovered from COVID-19 were included in the dataset. The sample metadata nearly always contained a de-identified subject ID, COVID-19 status, age in years and sex.

Each collaborating institution followed its own protocols to collect whole blood in K2EDTA tubes. Collaborator samples were shipped for TCRbeta analysis as frozen whole blood, isolated PBMCs, or DNA extracted from either sample type. TCRbeta CDR3 regions were amplified from genomic DNA by means of the immunoSEQ Assay, a bias-controlled multiplex PCR. The authors processed their data as follows. Within the assay, amplification of reference gene primers was used to estimate how many nucleated cells each sample contained. Sequence reads were collapsed and filtered to measure the absolute abundance of every unique TCRbeta CDR3 rearrangement. For each sample, productive Simpson clonality was calculated by taking the square root of Simpson's diversity index across productive rearrangements. TCRdb re-hosts the immuneACCESS table, in-frame sequences only. Its copies lack some clones; in the studies checked, an unresolved V gene accounts for under half of them, and the cause for the rest is not known. Clonal size and the V and J genes are those of that table, whereas D and trimming came from the DNA. This sample has approximately 300,000 clones in its table, and 88% of those were observed once. Approximately 4% of the sample goes to the ten largest clones.

General study outcomes and caveats: Clinical and demographic metadata were provided uncurated, with the amount varying by source and participant.

CDR1 MDHEN and CDR2 SYDVKM are derived from the germline V gene. Including cysteine and phenylalanine, the CDR3 has 14 amino acids. Only the CDR3 DNA stays, 42 bases, in frame from base 1. Trimming removed 5 bases from V and 1 base from J, leaving 11 bases between the germline ends. As for this clone: No cognate antigen has been identified for it. The sample holds no much larger clone one base away, and base qualities are not on file.

This receptor was obtained from a woman in her forties or fifties with active or convalescent COVID-19. Sequences were obtained from peripheral blood. The rearrangement combines TRBV28 with TRBJ1-1; a weak D assignment points to TRBD1 (6 bases agree). The base sequence is TGTGCCAGCAGTCCCACAGGGAGGAACACTGAAGCTTTCTTT. This sequence encodes CASSPTGRNTEAFF.